This T cell receptor (beta chain) is from a study of blood T cells in healthy people across ages. About the study: Template switching recovered approximately one barcoded beta molecule for every two T cells.

The CDR3 contains 14 residues. V lost 7 bases to trimming and J lost 5 bases; unmatched junction nucleotides: 6. CDR1 and CDR2 from the germline V gene are SNHLY and FYNNEI. Together with a sample-barcoded 5' primer, a J-beta primer mix was included in a second PCR lasting roughly 6 to 12 cycles. Carrying 12 random nucleotides, a template-switch adaptor labeled each individual cDNA molecule. TCRdb recomputed calls from the 5' RACE reads with MiXCR, one row per CDR3 protein. The table includes about 900,000 distinct CDR3 sequences, 48% detected once. The clonotype was recovered from a man between 25 and 39 years old in good health. The chain uses TRBV2 and TRBJ2-1; TRBD1 agrees at 9 bases. Sequenced: blood. The CDR3 coding sequence is TGTGCCAGCACCGGGACAGGGCGAAACAATGAGCAGTTCTTC. Amino acids: CASTGTGRNNEQFF.